The 21 T cell receptor beta chains given below trace back to one sample, sequenced in a study of CD8 T cells in ankylosing spondylitis. TCRdb re-analysed the 5' RACE reads in MiXCR, keeping a single row per CDR3 protein. The table includes some 840,000 distinct CDR3 sequences, 12% detected once. General study points: A motif of fewer than ten highly homologous TCR beta variants was seen as apparently characteristic of ankylosing spondylitis blood.

Antigens of these TCRs are unknown. The sequencing input was blood, either unsorted or a sorted T cell fraction (not recorded which). The receptors derive from a male donor with ankylosing spondylitis.

This clonotype showed up many times. The chain joins TRBV7-2 to TRBJ2-1; D gene uncertain. CDR3 length: 14 residues. Germline-derived CDR1 and CDR2 are SGHTA and FQGNSA. V was clipped by 3 bases and J by 13 bases, with 19 bases between them. CDR3 protein: CASSFRREVPKQFF. The DNA for the CDR3 is TGTGCCAGCAGCTTCCGCCGCGAGGTCCCTAAACAGTTCTTC.

This clonotype was picked up many times. The J gene is TRBJ1-2, the V gene TRBV7-9; D is unresolved. CDR1 and CDR2 from the germline V gene are SEHNR and FQNEAQ (reference sequence). Deletions cut 0 bases from V and 7 bases from J, with 6 bases between. CDR3 length: 12 residues. The CDR3 DNA reads TGTGCCAGCAGCTTAGCAGGGCTTGGCTACACCTTC. Translating gives CASSLAGLGYTF.

V and J are TRBV20-1 and TRBJ1-5; a possible D gene is TRBD1 (5 bases). Germline CDR1 reads DFQATT; CDR2 reads SNEGSKA (reference sequence). V lost 3 bases, J lost 4 bases, and 10 bases lay in between. The CDR3 is made up of 13 amino acids. The DNA for the CDR3 is TGCAGTGCTAGTGGGGGTCGGAATCAGCCCCAGCATTTT. It yields the protein CSASGGRNQPQHF.

This clonotype was seen at least ten times. CDR3 nucleotide sequence: TGCAGCGCTTGGGCCAACGAGCAGTACTTC. Translated: CSAWANEQYF. V and J are TRBV29-1 and TRBJ2-7; the D is unclear. The CDR3 spans 10 residues. Germline V gene data show CDR1 as SQVTM and CDR2 as ANQGSEA. Between the trimmed V and J ends, which lost 7 bases and 5 bases, there was a span of 9 bases.

This clonotype came up many times. The V gene is TRBV29-1, the J gene TRBJ2-1; 9 bases are a match to TRBD2. This CDR3 has 17 amino acids. Germline CDR1 reads SQVTM; CDR2 reads ANQGSEA. Trimming took 5 bases from V and 0 from J; bases not matched to a gene: 11. CDR3 in amino acids: CSVSPTSGRSSYNEQFF. CDR3 bases: TGCAGCGTTAGTCCCACTAGCGGGCGAAGCTCCTACAATGAGCAGTTCTTC.

A few counts support this clonotype. The chain has TRBV27 and TRBJ2-7; 9 bases align to TRBD2. J was trimmed by 0 bases and V by 5 bases; bases with no gene match: 8. The CDR3 extends over 16 amino acids. Germline V gene lookup returns CDR1 MNHEY and CDR2 SMNVEV (reference sequence). CDR3 in DNA: TGTGCCAGCAGTCCTCGCCAGACTAGCGGCTCCTACGAGCAGTACTTC. The encoded protein is CASSPRQTSGSYEQYF.

This clonotype came up a few times. The chain couples TRBV6-1 to TRBJ2-3, with D possibly called TRBD1 or TRBD2 (7 bases each). This CDR3 is 14 amino acids long. V lost 6 bases to trimming and J lost 4 bases, with 14 bases between them. From germline, CDR1 is MNHNS and CDR2 SASEGT. This CDR3 reads CASRSRGGPDTQYF. DNA of the CDR3: TGTGCCAGCAGATCCAGGGGGGGGCCAGATACGCAGTATTTT.

The chain combines TRBV20-1 with TRBJ2-1; 13 bases map to TRBD2. CDR3 size: 17 residues. V was pared by 2 bases and J by 7 bases, with 11 bases of the junction left unmatched. From germline, CDR1 is DFQATT and CDR2 SNEGSKA (reference sequence). Here the CDR3 DNA reads TGCAGTGCTAGACCAACCCCCGGGACTAGCGGGACAAATGAGCAGTTCTTC. Protein sequence: CSARPTPGTSGTNEQFF.

This clonotype was picked up a small number of times. This rearrangement joins TRBV20-1 to TRBJ2-7; D gene ambiguous. V gave up 4 bases and J gave up 2 bases, with 18 bases separating them. The CDR3 covers 15 residues. Germline loops: CDR1 DFQATT, CDR2 SNEGSKA (reference sequence). This CDR3 is CSANRLVSAAYEQYF. CDR3 sequence (DNA): TGCAGTGCTAACCGCCTCGTAAGTGCCGCCTACGAGCAGTACTTC.

This clonotype came up many times. The chain has TRBV7-2 and TRBJ2-1; a possible D gene is TRBD2 (5 bases). The CDR3 loop spans 13 amino acids. Trimming stripped 5 bases from V and 8 bases from J, with 13 bases between. The germline gives CDR1 SGHTA, CDR2 FQGNSA. CDR3 region: CASSPGLGYEQFF. CDR3 coding DNA: TGTGCCAGCAGCCCCGGACTGGGTTATGAGCAGTTCTTC.

This sequence joins TRBV12-2 and TRBJ1-2; TRBD1, the D gene given by the table, was not confirmed from the DNA. TRBV12-2 is noted as a pseudogene. The CDR3 is made up of 16 amino acids. DNA for the CDR3: TGTGCAAGTCGCTCCGGGACGGTGGCAAATAACTATGGCTACACCTTC. Protein: CASRSGTVANNYGYTF.

This clonotype was counted ten times or more. The genes are TRBV20-1 and TRBJ2-1; 13 bases fit TRBD2. J was trimmed by 15 bases and V by 0 bases; bases with no gene match: 8. Germline CDR1 DFQATT, CDR2 SNEGSKA (reference sequence). CDR3 length equals 14 residues. The chain's CDR3 is CSARDRTSGREGFF. CDR3 nucleotide sequence: TGCAGTGCTAGAGATAGAACTAGCGGGAGGGAGGGGTTCTTC.

This chain joins TRBV20-1 and TRBJ2-7; a possible D gene is TRBD1 (6 bases). Looked up from germline, CDR1 is DFQATT and CDR2 is SNEGSKA (reference sequence). The V end was cut by 6 bases, the J end by 0 bases, with 9 bases between. The CDR3 is 12 residues long. The CDR3 DNA is TGCAGTGCAAAGGGGGTCTCCTACGAGCAGTACTTC. Protein sequence: CSAKGVSYEQYF.

This rearrangement joins TRBV12-3 or TRBV12-4 to TRBJ1-1; 11 nucleotides agree with TRBD1. The CDR3 loop spans 13 amino acids. Unmatched junction bases numbered 4, after V lost 6 bases and J lost 7 bases. CDR3 coding DNA: TGTGCCAGCAGACGGACAGGGGGCTATGAAGCTTTCTTT. This sequence encodes CASRRTGGYEAFF.

A few counts support this clonotype. The gene calls are TRBV24-1 and TRBJ2-3, with 8 nucleotides matching TRBD2. The CDR3 runs to 17 residues. Germline CDR1 KGHDR, CDR2 SFDVKD. J lost 4 bases, V lost 3 bases, and 11 bases had no gene match. CDR3 DNA sequence: TGTGCCACCAGTGATGTTAACCCGGGACTAGGACCAGATACGCAGTATTTT. It is translated as CATSDVNPGLGPDTQYF.

This clonotype was counted only a few times. The chain carries TRBV20-1 and TRBJ2-5, with 8 bases identical to TRBD2. After removal of 6 bases from V and 5 bases from J, the junction contained 11 bases not matched to a gene. CDR1 is DFQATT and CDR2 is SNEGSKA in the germline V gene (reference sequence). CDR3 length equals 14 residues. As DNA, the CDR3 is TGCAGTGCGTCCCAGCGGGAGTATGCGGAGACCCAGTACTTC. This sequence encodes CSASQREYAETQYF.

This chain links TRBV3-1 with TRBJ2-2; D is unresolved. Trimming removed 5 bases at V and 6 bases at J, with 19 bases between. CDR1 and CDR2 from the germline V gene are LGHDT and YNNKEL (reference sequence). The CDR3 extends over 16 amino acids. As DNA, the CDR3 is TGTGCCAGCAGCGCGCTACTCAGGAGCCGTTCCGGGGAGCTGTTTTTT. This encodes CASSALLRSRSGELFF.

The table lists this clonotype with a few counts. The chain uses TRBV7-2 and TRBJ1-5; possibly TRBD1 for D (6 bases). The CDR3 contains 15 residues. Trimming removed 4 bases at V and 1 base at J, with 11 bases between. Germline V gene lookup returns CDR1 SGHTA and CDR2 FQGNSA. CDR3 coding DNA: TGTGCCAGCAGCTCCAAACAGGGAAGCAATCAGCCCCAGCATTTT. This codes for CASSSKQGSNQPQHF. The complete variable domain, with remaining parts taken from reference TRBV7-2 and TRBJ1-5, reads GAGVSQSPSNKVTEKGKDVELRCDPISGHTALYWYRQSLGQGLEFLIYFQGNSAPDKSGLPSDRFSAERTGGSVSTLTIQRTQQEDSAVYLCASSSKQGSNQPQHFGDGTRLSIL.

V is TRBV10-3 and J is TRBJ2-3, with a tentative D call TRBD1 (5 bases). The CDR3 is 14 amino acids. Trimming removed 7 bases at V and 3 bases at J, with 14 bases between. CDR1 and CDR2 (germline): ENHRY, SYGVKD. In DNA, the CDR3 is TGTGCCATCACTACCAGGGCCAGGACAGATACGCAGTATTTT. Protein product: CAITTRARTDTQYF.

Ten or more counts support this clonotype. The chain is built from TRBV6-1 and TRBJ1-5; D is uncertain. The CDR3 is 14 amino acids. The V end lost 6 bases, the J end lost 2 bases, and 11 bases lay between the germline ends. Germline-derived CDR1 and CDR2 are MNHNS and SASEGT. The CDR3 DNA is TGTGCCAGCAGCCCGACCATCGGCAATCAGCCCCAGCATTTT. Its protein product is CASSPTIGNQPQHF.

This clonotype was found many times. The chain combines TRBV29-1 with TRBJ1-1; tentative D call: TRBD1 (5 bases). The V gene's germline CDR1 is SQVTM and CDR2 ANQGSEA. The CDR3 is made up of 14 amino acids. Trimming pared 4 bases from V and 2 bases from J, leaving 14 bases between. CDR3 coding DNA: TGCAGCGTTGCTCAGGGAATTGGAAACACTGAAGCTTTCTTT. This sequence encodes CSVAQGIGNTEAFF.